Listed below are T cell receptor beta chains from one sample, sequenced in a study of Ad26.COV2.S vaccination and SARS-CoV-2 variants. Assay: immunoSEQ multiplex PCR; the TCRdb copy retains only in-frame clones and omits some. The profile shows 300,000 to 400,000 clones, around 89% of them singletons. The input for sequencing was peripheral blood, taken in a trial of Ad26.COV2.S vaccine versus placebo. These receptors all stem from a person aged 18-60 years who received the Ad26.COV2.S COVID-19 vaccine or a placebo. Both conserved end residues are part of each CDR3.

TRBV18 | 15 | CASSPTGTGNQPQHF
TRBV19 | 18 | CASSRRGQWVGSTDTQYF
TRBV6-6 | 13 | CASSSGLSSAQYF
TRBV4-1 | 16 | CASSQGLIEGQETQYF
TRBV19 | 14 | CASSIPDSTDTQYF
TRBV6-2/TRBV6-3 | 16 | CASSYQAGPSTDTQYF
TRBV12-3/TRBV12-4 | 13 | CASSPGSDLPQHF
TRBV9 | 15 | CASSGSDRGLYEQYF
TRBV30 | 14 | CAWEKGTGSYGYTF
TRBV19 | 14 | CASSIGSSTDTQYF
TRBV27 | 13 | CASSRGRAYGYTF
TRBV5-6 | 18 | CASSPGPVAGGRYYEQYF
TRBV28 | 16 | CASSLRRTGTAGELFF
TRBV6-2/TRBV6-3 | 17 | CASSNGHPWTGYHGYTF
TRBV2 | 13 | CATDKTVDYEQYF
TRBV5-5 | 15 | CASSLPGPLKEKLFF
TRBV4-2 | 16 | CASSQEQGFFTGELFF
TRBV10-3 | 14 | CATAGQGTGQPQHF
TRBV7-9 | 15 | CASSGTAETNYGYTF
TRBV6-2/TRBV6-3 | 18 | CASSYRDLTGWMGNTIYF
TRBV15 | 14 | CATSRDQSKRTQYF
TRBV9 | 14 | CASSVASASYEQYF
TRBV28 | 13 | CAGRDRGRDTQYF
TRBV4-1 | 13 | CASSQDRNYEQYF
TRBV5-4 | 14 | CASSSRGTGPPLHF
TRBV6-1 | 15 | CASSEALGFQETQYF
TRBV19 | 13 | CASNTGEGYGYTF